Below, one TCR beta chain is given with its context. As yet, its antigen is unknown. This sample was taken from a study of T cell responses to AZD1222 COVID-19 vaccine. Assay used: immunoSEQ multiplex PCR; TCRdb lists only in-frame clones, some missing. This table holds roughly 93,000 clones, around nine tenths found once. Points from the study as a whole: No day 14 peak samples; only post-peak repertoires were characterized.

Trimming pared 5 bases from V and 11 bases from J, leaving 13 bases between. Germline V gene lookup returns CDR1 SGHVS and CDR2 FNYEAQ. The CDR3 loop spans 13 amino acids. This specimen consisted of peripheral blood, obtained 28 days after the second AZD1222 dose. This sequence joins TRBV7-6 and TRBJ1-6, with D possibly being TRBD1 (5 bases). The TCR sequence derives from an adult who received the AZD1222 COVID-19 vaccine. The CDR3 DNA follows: TGTGCCAGCAGCATGGGACTCAATGCACCCCTCCACTTT. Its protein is CASSMGLNAPLHF. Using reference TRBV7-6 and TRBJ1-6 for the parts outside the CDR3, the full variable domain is GAGVSQSPRYKVTKRGQDVALRCDPISGHVSLYWYRQALGQGPEFLTYFNYEAQQDKSGLPNDRFSAERPEGSISTLTIQRTEQRDSAMYRCASSMGLNAPLHFGNGTRLTVT.